The 24 T cell receptor beta chains presented below share a single source sample, sequenced in a study of human T cells and chemical hapten exposure. The time point: pre-sensitization, week 0. The treatment here: therapeutic diphenylcyclopropenone sensitization with weekly scalp DPC. TCRdb re-called the RACE reads through MiXCR, storing one row per CDR3 protein. Of 300,000 to 400,000 distinct CDR3 sequences detected, approximately 5.1% appear once; the ten largest clones hold 2.5% to 3%. The sample consisted of whole blood, taken in connection with sensitization to the hapten diphenylcyclopropenone (DPC). All receptors derive from a woman aged 45 to 65 with alopecia areata. Some clones in this sample may be carry-over from other donors' samples.

This clonotype has more than one count but fewer than ten. The rearrangement links TRBV5-1 to TRBJ2-7; perhaps D is TRBD1 or TRBD2 (5 bases each). Per the germline V gene, CDR1 is SGHRS and CDR2 is YFSETQ. This CDR3 spans 16 amino acids. V was clipped by 5 bases and J by 2 bases, with 20 bases between them. CDR3 region: CASSSDPGTAAYEQYF. CDR3 DNA: TGCGCCAGCAGTTCAGACCCCGGGACGGCGGCCTACGAGCAGTACTTC.

This clonotype was detected only a few times. This chain links TRBV9 with TRBJ1-1; D gene ambiguous. This CDR3 comprises 13 residues. Trimming took 0 bases from V and 5 from J, leaving 8 bases between them. CDR1 is SGDLS and CDR2 is YYNGEE in the germline V gene. The CDR3: CASSVETFTEAFF. In DNA form, the CDR3 reads TGTGCCAGCAGCGTAGAAACTTTTACTGAAGCTTTCTTT.

There are many counts of this clonotype. The chain combines TRBV5-1 with TRBJ1-1; TRBD1 matches 8 bases. The CDR3 has 15 amino acids. V lost 4 bases, J lost 0 bases, and 5 bases stayed unmatched. Germline loops: CDR1 SGHRS, CDR2 YFSETQ. CDR3 region: CASSLSGGLNTEAFF. The CDR3 DNA follows: TGCGCCAGCAGCCTTTCAGGGGGCTTGAACACTGAAGCTTTCTTT.

The V and J genes are TRBV5-6 and TRBJ1-1; D uncertain. The CDR3 is 13 amino acids. The ends were cut back, 0 bases at V and 5 bases at J, with 8 bases in the middle. Per germline, CDR1 SGHDT and CDR2 YYEEEE. DNA for the CDR3: TGTGCCAGCAGCTTGGGATGGGAGACTGAAGCTTTCTTT. Amino acid sequence: CASSLGWETEAFF.

This clonotype was seen only a few times. V usage is TRBV27 and J usage is TRBJ2-1; 7 nucleotides align to TRBD2. V lost 0 bases and J lost 0; bases outside the gene matches: 5. CDR1 MNHEY and CDR2 SMNVEV come from the germline V gene (reference sequence). CDR3 length: 17 amino acids. The CDR3 reads CASSLSLAVSSYNEQFF. The CDR3 region has the DNA TGTGCCAGCAGTTTATCCCTAGCGGTAAGCTCCTACAATGAGCAGTTCTTC.

This clonotype was observed many times. The rearrangement joins TRBV4-3 to TRBJ2-3; 7 nucleotides agree with TRBD1. The CDR3 runs 16 residues. Trimming cost V 0 bases and J 6 bases; bases outside gene matches: 9. Looked up from germline, CDR1 is LGHNA and CDR2 is YSLEER. CDR3 sequence: CASSQDQGVGGDTQYF. The CDR3 DNA sequence: TGCGCCAGCAGCCAAGATCAGGGGGTCGGTGGCGATACGCAGTATTTT.

This clonotype was seen only a few times. This chain's CDR3 is CASSSPRSSYNEQFF. CDR3 in DNA: TGTGCCAGCAGCTCCCCGAGGAGCTCCTACAATGAGCAGTTCTTC. This chain joins TRBV7-8 and TRBJ2-1; no firm D call. Trimming took off 4 bases at V and 0 bases at J, with 10 bases between the two ends. Per the germline V gene, CDR1 is SGHVS and CDR2 is FQNEAQ. This CDR3 is 15 amino acids long.

The chain couples TRBV20-1 to TRBJ2-3, with 7 positions matching TRBD2. Germline-derived CDR1 and CDR2 are DFQATT and SNEGSKA (reference sequence). This CDR3 region has 13 residues. CDR3 DNA: TGCAGCAATAGCGGGTCCAACACAGATACGCAGTATTTT. Its protein product is CSNSGSNTDTQYF.

This clonotype appeared a few times. The chain joins TRBV6-1 to TRBJ1-2; 8 bases are a match to TRBD1. The CDR3 totals 14 residues. Germline V gene lookup returns CDR1 MNHNS and CDR2 SASEGT. The V gene end was trimmed by 6 bases and the J gene end by 0 bases; junction bases not matched to a gene: 3. CDR3 bases: TGTGCCAGCAGGGACAGGGCTCCTAACTATGGCTACACCTTC. Translated, it gives CASRDRAPNYGYTF.

This clonotype was seen only a few times. The CDR3 protein is CATRQGNTEAFF. The CDR3 DNA reads TGTGCCACCCGACAGGGGAACACTGAAGCTTTCTTT. The chain uses TRBV27 and TRBJ1-1, with 7 bases fitting TRBD1. The V segment lost 10 bases and the J segment 1 base; nucleotides outside the gene matches: 3. Germline V gene lookup returns CDR1 MNHEY and CDR2 SMNVEV (reference sequence). The CDR3 covers 12 residues.

This clonotype was seen ten or more times. J is TRBJ1-4 and V is TRBV29-1, with TRBD1 as a possible D gene (5 bases). Trimming took off 0 bases at V and 1 base at J, with 15 bases between the two ends. The CDR3 covers 17 residues. Germline V CDR1 and CDR2: SQVTM, ANQGSEA. As DNA, the CDR3 is TGCAGCGTTGAAGAGGGATCGGGGGGTGTAACTAATGAAAAACTGTTTTTT. Its translation is CSVEEGSGGVTNEKLFF.

Only a few counts were recorded for this clonotype. The CDR3 loop reads CASSPRQGSQETQYF. The CDR3 DNA sequence: TGTGCCAGCAGCCCCCGACAGGGATCCCAAGAGACCCAGTACTTC. This chain uses TRBV7-2 with TRBJ2-5, with 7 bases fitting TRBD1. The CDR3 has 15 residues. The V gene's germline CDR1 is SGHTA and CDR2 FQGNSA. Trimming at V came to 5 bases and at J to 1 base, leaving 7 bases not matched to a gene.

In its sample, this clonotype was seen many times. This chain uses TRBV7-2 with TRBJ2-3; possibly TRBD2 for D (6 bases). This CDR3 is 16 amino acids long. Germline V lookup: CDR1 SGHTA, CDR2 FQGNSA. Trimming took off 5 bases at V and 3 bases at J, with 18 bases between the two ends. The CDR3 protein is CASSRDPRGPTDTQYF. CDR3 sequence (DNA): TGTGCCAGCAGCCGTGACCCGCGGGGACCTACAGATACGCAGTATTTT.

This clonotype was detected a few times. V and J are TRBV15 and TRBJ2-1; the D is unclear. This CDR3 region has 14 residues. Germline loops: CDR1 LNHNV, CDR2 YYDKDF (reference sequence). The ends were cut back, 0 bases at V and 4 bases at J, with 7 bases in the middle. The CDR3 DNA reads TGTGCCACCAGCAGAGATATAGGGTACAATGAGCAGTTCTTC. This codes for CATSRDIGYNEQFF.

The chain carries TRBV5-1 and TRBJ1-4; no clear D. Per germline, CDR1 SGHRS and CDR2 YFSETQ. V lost 2 bases and J 0 bases, leaving 11 bases between the germline ends. The CDR3 consists of 16 residues. CDR3 region: CASSLDGRPTNEKLFF. CDR3 DNA sequence: TGCGCCAGCAGCTTAGACGGACGGCCAACTAATGAAAAACTGTTTTTT.

At least ten counts were recorded for this clonotype. The chain has TRBV29-1 and TRBJ2-7; TRBD2 matches 7 bases. CDR3 length equals 14 residues. V was pared by 5 bases and J by 3 bases, with 10 bases of the junction left unmatched. Per germline, CDR1 SQVTM and CDR2 ANQGSEA. The CDR3 loop is CSVSVAGTYYEQYF. CDR3 DNA sequence: TGCAGCGTTTCGGTAGCGGGCACGTACTACGAGCAGTACTTC.

This clonotype occurred many times. This chain connects TRBV4-3 to TRBJ2-6; unclear D gene. Between the trimmed V and J ends, which lost 5 bases and 4 bases, there was a span of 12 bases. This CDR3 region has 15 residues. Germline V lookup: CDR1 LGHNA, CDR2 YSLEER. CDR3 region: CASSARWAGANVLTF. The DNA of the CDR3 is TGCGCCAGCAGCGCGCGTTGGGCCGGGGCCAACGTCCTGACTTTC.

At least ten counts were recorded for this clonotype. The chain carries TRBV3-1 and TRBJ2-3; 9 nucleotides align to TRBD2. This CDR3 contains 17 residues. Trimming took 0 bases from V and 2 from J; bases not matched to a gene: 6. Per germline, CDR1 LGHDT and CDR2 YNNKEL (reference sequence). Here the CDR3 reads CASSQDPLAGTTDTQYF. CDR3 in DNA: TGTGCCAGCAGCCAAGATCCCCTAGCGGGGACCACAGATACGCAGTATTTT.

This clonotype was picked up many times. The CDR3 spells CATSRSQQPQHF. The CDR3, as DNA: TGTGCCACCAGCAGATCACAGCAGCCCCAGCATTTT. The chain joins TRBV15 to TRBJ1-5; no firm D call. Germline-derived CDR1 and CDR2 are LNHNV and YYDKDF (reference sequence). Deletions cut 2 bases from V and 7 bases from J, with 6 bases between. The CDR3 is 12 amino acids.

This clonotype was observed a few times. The chain has TRBV15 and TRBJ2-3; D not resolved. With 3 bases removed from V and 3 bases from J, the gap between germline ends came to 13 bases. This CDR3 spans 15 amino acids. CDR1 LNHNV and CDR2 YYDKDF come from the germline V gene (reference sequence). The CDR3 DNA sequence: TGTGCCACCAGCAGCGGACCAGCGCGGACAGATACGCAGTATTTT. Its protein product is CATSSGPARTDTQYF.

This clonotype was seen ten or more times. The genes are TRBV7-2 and TRBJ2-1; weak D call: TRBD2 (6 bases). CDR1 SGHTA and CDR2 FQGNSA come from the germline V gene. V lost 3 bases, J lost 5 bases, and 14 bases lay in between. CDR3 length: 15 amino acids. The CDR3 bases are TGTGCCAGCAGCTTTAGCGGTAACTCGAACAATGAGCAGTTCTTC. It yields the protein CASSFSGNSNNEQFF.

This clonotype was seen only a few times. Here the CDR3 DNA reads TGTGCCAGCAAGGGGCAGATCAATCAGCCCCAGCATTTT. It encodes CASKGQINQPQHF. The V gene is TRBV27, the J gene TRBJ1-5, with D maybe TRBD1 (5 bases). This CDR3 spans 13 amino acids. Germline CDR1 reads MNHEY; CDR2 reads SMNVEV (reference sequence). The V end was cut by 7 bases, the J end by 3 bases, with 10 bases between.

This clonotype was counted at least ten times. A clone one base away is much larger, so this may be a read error. This sequence joins TRBV6-2 or TRBV6-3 and TRBJ2-7; D uncertain. The CDR3 runs to 11 residues. V was pared by 6 bases and J by 4 bases, with 7 bases between. The V gene's germline CDR1 is MNHEY and CDR2 SVGEGT. In DNA form, the CDR3 reads TGTGCCAGCAGCCAGAGGTACGAGCAGTACTTC. Protein sequence: CASSQRYEQYF.

This clonotype was counted ten times or more. The CDR3 region is CASSLSGFSTGELFF. In nucleotides, the CDR3 is TGTGCCAGCAGTCTTAGCGGGTTCTCCACCGGGGAGCTGTTTTTT. This chain links TRBV27 with TRBJ2-2, with 7 positions matching TRBD2. Germline CDR1 reads MNHEY; CDR2 reads SMNVEV (reference sequence). The CDR3 length is 15 residues. V gave up 5 bases and J gave up 4 bases; unmatched junction bases: 7.